This T cell receptor beta chain was recorded in a study of cytomegalovirus exposure and HLA in healthy donors. Germline V gene data show CDR1 as SGHDN and CDR2 as FVKESK. The CDR3 covers 17 residues. The V segment lost 1 base and the J segment 9 bases; nucleotides outside the gene matches: 13. The PCR had 60 Vbeta and 13 Jbeta primers. Profiled with immunoSEQ multiplex PCR; TCRdb holds only in-frame clones, not every one. The sample lists about 98,000 clones, about 81% occurring once. The TCR comes from a middle-aged man in good health and CMV-seronegative. The specimen was PBMCs. The gene calls are TRBV14 and TRBJ2-1, with 9 nucleotides matching TRBD2. This chain's CDR3 is CASSQGENLAGDSEQFF. The CDR3 nucleotides read TGTGCCAGCAGCCAAGGGGAAAATTTAGCGGGGGATAGTGAGCAGTTCTTC.